This is a list of T cell receptor beta chains from one sample in a study of blood T cell repertoires in COVID-19. TCRdb's copy holds only in-frame clones and misses some; the assay was immunoSEQ multiplex PCR. The sample shows fewer than 150,000 clones, around 88% of them seen only once. The specimen sequenced was peripheral blood. All receptors come from a human donor in a cohort sampled during active COVID-19. The CDR3 runs from the conserved cysteine through the conserved F or W. D genes are given only for firm matches. Size values are once, few and many counts, or a class for expanded clones, and some rows have none.

d_gene,j_gene,v_gene,abundance,CDR3aa,CDR3nt
.,TRBJ2-2,TRBV18,.,CASSPPQQGNTGELFF,TGTGCCAGCTCACCACCCCAACAGGGGAACACCGGGGAGCTGTTTTTT
TRBD1,TRBJ1-4,TRBV7-9,few,CASSLGTGETRLFF,TGTGCCAGCAGCTTAGGGACAGGGGAAACTAGACTGTTTTTT
TRBD2,TRBJ2-5,TRBV5-1,.,CASSPERGPEETQYF,TGCGCCAGCAGCCCCGAGCGGGGGCCGGAAGAGACCCAGTACTTC
TRBD1,TRBJ1-2,TRBV19,.,CASSVGQGVYGYTF,TGTGCCAGTAGTGTCGGACAGGGGGTCTATGGCTACACCTTC
.,TRBJ2-1,TRBV9,.,CASSSRRDISYNEQFF,TGTGCCAGCAGCTCGCGCCGGGACATTTCATACAATGAGCAGTTCTTC
.,TRBJ2-3,TRBV11-2,.,CASSLVLQSTDTQYF,TGTGCCAGCAGCTTAGTTCTCCAGAGCACAGATACGCAGTATTTT
.,TRBJ2-7,TRBV7-8,.,CASSPTGFGQHYEQYF,TGTGCCAGCAGCCCCACGGGGTTCGGGCAGCACTACGAGCAGTACTTC
TRBD1,TRBJ1-2,TRBV19,.,CASSPPGTGGYGYTF,TGTGCCAGTAGTCCACCCGGGACAGGGGGCTATGGCTACACCTTC
TRBD1,TRBJ1-6,TRBV7-2,.,CASSPTQGAYSPLHF,TGTGCCAGCAGCCCAACACAGGGGGCCTATTCACCCCTCCACTTT
.,TRBJ2-1,TRBV6-5,.,CASRPGAYNEQFF,TGTGCCAGCAGGCCAGGGGCCTACAATGAGCAGTTCTTC
.,TRBJ2-7,TRBV29-1,.,CSVVRPPKGEQYF,TGCAGCGTTGTGAGGCCCCCGAAAGGCGAGCAGTACTTC
.,TRBJ1-3,TRBV11-3,.,CASSLAPLGSRPGNTIYF,TGTGCCAGCAGCTTAGCCCCCTTGGGGAGTCGGCCTGGAAACACCATATATTTT
TRBD2,TRBJ2-2,TRBV11-2,.,CASSLDLAGLAGELFF,TGTGCCAGCAGCTTAGATCTAGCGGGGTTGGCCGGGGAGCTGTTTTTT
TRBD2,TRBJ2-7,TRBV5-4,.,CASSPTSGGYEQYF,TGTGCCAGCAGCCCGACTAGCGGGGGATACGAGCAGTACTTC
.,TRBJ2-3,TRBV30,.,CAWSVGADTDTQYF,TGTGCCTGGAGTGTAGGGGCAGACACAGATACGCAGTATTTT
.,TRBJ2-3,TRBV11-1,once,CASSPSGGSTDTQYF,TGTGCCAGCAGCCCCTCTGGGGGGAGCACAGATACGCAGTATTTT
TRBD1,TRBJ1-3,TRBV7-2,.,CASRGQTGNTIYF,TGTGCCAGCAGGGGACAGACTGGAAACACCATATATTTT
.,TRBJ1-5,TRBV24-1,.,CATSDPLDSGPQHF,TGTGCCACCAGTGACCCACTGGACAGTGGGCCCCAGCATTTT
TRBD1,TRBJ1-5,TRBV6-2/TRBV6-3,.,CASSYGTGGFGQPQHF,TGTGCCAGCAGTTATGGGACAGGGGGCTTCGGTCAGCCCCAGCATTTT
.,TRBJ2-2,TRBV7-8,.,CASSLQLNTGELFF,TGTGCCAGCAGCTTACAACTAAACACCGGGGAGCTGTTTTTT
TRBD2,TRBJ2-5,TRBV13,.,CASSFPLAGGPETQYF,TGTGCCAGCAGCTTCCCTCTAGCGGGGGGGCCAGAGACCCAGTACTTC
.,TRBJ1-2,TRBV11-2,.,CASSLDNPGLDYGYTF,TGTGCCAGCAGCTTAGATAACCCAGGGTTGGACTATGGCTACACCTTC
.,TRBJ2-5,TRBV19,once,CASSQDQETQYF,TGTGCCAGTAGCCAGGACCAAGAGACCCAGTACTTC
.,TRBJ2-1,TRBV4-3,few,CASSKDTSYNEQFF,TGCGCCAGCAGCAAGGACACGTCCTACAATGAGCAGTTCTTC
.,TRBJ2-2,TRBV4-2,.,CASSQGGGAGGELFF,TGTGCCAGCAGCCAAGGTGGGGGGGCTGGCGGGGAGCTGTTTTTT
TRBD1,TRBJ2-7,TRBV5-4,.,CASSLEGTGIHEQYF,TGTGCCAGCAGCTTGGAAGGGACAGGGATACACGAGCAGTACTTC
.,TRBJ2-4,TRBV29-1,.,CSVGGLAKNIQYF,TGCAGCGTTGGGGGACTAGCCAAAAACATTCAGTACTTC
.,TRBJ1-4,TRBV6-6,.,CASRRSGVPANEKLFF,TGTGCCAGCAGGCGATCAGGGGTTCCAGCTAATGAAAAACTGTTTTTT
.,TRBJ1-5,TRBV11-2,few,CASSYYSNQPQHF,TGTGCCAGCAGCTATTATAGCAATCAGCCCCAGCATTTT
TRBD1,TRBJ1-6,TRBV3-1/TRBV3-2,.,CASSHADRFSPLHF,TGTGCCAGCAGCCACGCGGACAGGTTTTCACCCCTCCACTTT
.,TRBJ2-2,TRBV29-1,.,CSVSFTGPGTGELFF,TGCAGCGTCTCATTCACAGGCCCGGGCACCGGGGAGCTGTTTTTT
.,TRBJ1-2,TRBV6-5,once,CASSQDTYGYTF,TGTGCCAGCAGTCAGGACACCTATGGCTACACCTTC
TRBD2,TRBJ2-2,TRBV2,.,CASRTRGGVGTGELFF,TGTGCCAGCAGGACCCGTGGGGGGGTGGGCACCGGGGAGCTGTTTTTT